This T cell receptor beta chain emerged from a study of CD8+CD57+ T cells in acquired aplastic anemia. The study profiled TCR beta VDJ and CDR3 using genomic DNA as template. TCRdb reprocessed the reads via MiXCR and lists one record per CDR3 protein. The sample has about 170,000 distinct CDR3 sequences; 50% to 75% are singletons. Germline V gene sequence: CDR1 SGHRS, CDR2 YFSETQ. The CDR3 contains 14 residues. With V trimmed by 4 bases and J by 7 bases, 9 bases remained unmatched. This clonotype was obtained from a human donor in good health. The chain employs TRBV5-1 and TRBJ2-7; the match to TRBD1 covers 9 bases. The source material was sorted CD4+, CD8+, or CD8+CD57+ T cells (not recorded which) from PBMCs. CDR3: CASSREQGAGEQYF. Written as DNA, the CDR3 is TGCGCCAGCAGCCGTGAACAGGGGGCCGGGGAGCAGTACTTC. Together with reference TRBV5-1 and TRBJ2-7, the CDR3 gives the full variable domain: KAGVTQTPRYLIKTRGQQVTLSCSPISGHRSVSWYQQTPGQGLQFLFEYFSETQRNKGNFPGRFSGRQFSNSRSEMNVSTLELGDSALYLCASSREQGAGEQYFGPGTRLTVT.